The source of this T cell receptor beta chain is a study of T cell responses to AZD1222 COVID-19 vaccine. General study results and limits: Regions 160-218 and 743-854 held dominance among vaccine-associated CD4 TCRs, which spanned spike.

Profiling relied on immunoSEQ multiplex PCR, and the TCRdb table lists in-frame clones only, not all of them. The sample includes 180,000 or so clones, approximately 91% of them seen just once. Germline assignment: CDR1 SGHVS and CDR2 FQNEAQ. Trimming removed 6 bases from V and 8 bases from J; junction bases left unmatched: 26. The CDR3 contains 19 residues. Worth noting for this clone: Antigen unknown.

The sequencing used peripheral blood, collected on day 0 of AZD1222 vaccination. The rearrangement uses TRBV7-8 and TRBJ1-2, with 8 bases aligning to TRBD1. This TCR came from an adult in good health. The CDR3, as DNA: TGTGCCAGCAGTTTACTAGCCATAGGGAGGACAGGGAATACTAGGGGCTACACCTTC. It specifies CASSLLAIGRTGNTRGYTF.